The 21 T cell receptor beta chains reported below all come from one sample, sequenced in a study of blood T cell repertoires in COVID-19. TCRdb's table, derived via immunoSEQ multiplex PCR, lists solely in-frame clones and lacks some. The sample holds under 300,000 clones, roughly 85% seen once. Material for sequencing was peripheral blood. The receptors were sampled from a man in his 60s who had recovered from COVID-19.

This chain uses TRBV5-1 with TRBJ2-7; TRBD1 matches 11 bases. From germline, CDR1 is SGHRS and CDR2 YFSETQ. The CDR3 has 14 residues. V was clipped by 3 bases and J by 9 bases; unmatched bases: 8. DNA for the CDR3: TGCGCCAGCAGCTCGGGACAGGGGGTACGAGGGCAGTACTTC. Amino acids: CASSSGQGVRGQYF.

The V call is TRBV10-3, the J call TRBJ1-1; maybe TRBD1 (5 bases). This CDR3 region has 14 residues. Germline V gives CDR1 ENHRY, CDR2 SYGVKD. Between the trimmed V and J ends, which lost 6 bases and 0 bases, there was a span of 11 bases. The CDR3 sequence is CAISLGGMNTEAFF. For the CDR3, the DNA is TGTGCCATCAGCCTTGGGGGGATGAACACTGAAGCTTTCTTT.

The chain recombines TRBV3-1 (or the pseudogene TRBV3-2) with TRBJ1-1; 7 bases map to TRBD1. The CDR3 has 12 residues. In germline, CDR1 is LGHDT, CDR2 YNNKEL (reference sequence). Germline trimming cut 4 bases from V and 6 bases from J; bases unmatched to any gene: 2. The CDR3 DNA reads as TGTGCCAGCAGCCGAACAGGGGCTGAAGCTTTCTTT. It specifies CASSRTGAEAFF.

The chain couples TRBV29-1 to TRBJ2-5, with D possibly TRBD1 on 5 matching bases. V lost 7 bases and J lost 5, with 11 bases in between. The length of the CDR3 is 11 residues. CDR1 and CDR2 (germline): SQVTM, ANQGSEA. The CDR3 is CSGGHPETQYF. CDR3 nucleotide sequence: TGCAGCGGAGGACACCCGGAGACCCAGTACTTC.

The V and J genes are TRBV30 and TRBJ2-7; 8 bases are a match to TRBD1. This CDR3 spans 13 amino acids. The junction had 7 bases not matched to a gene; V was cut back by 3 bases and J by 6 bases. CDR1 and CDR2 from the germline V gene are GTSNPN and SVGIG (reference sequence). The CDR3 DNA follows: TGTGCCTGGAGCCGGTACGGACAGGGCGAGCAGTACTTC. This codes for CAWSRYGQGEQYF.

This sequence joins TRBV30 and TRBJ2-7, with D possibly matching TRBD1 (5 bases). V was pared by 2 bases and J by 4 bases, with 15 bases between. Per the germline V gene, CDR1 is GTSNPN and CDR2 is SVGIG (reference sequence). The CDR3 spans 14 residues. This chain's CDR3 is CAWSIGGAVYEQYF. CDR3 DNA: TGTGCCTGGAGTATCGGTGGGGCGGTTTACGAGCAGTACTTC.

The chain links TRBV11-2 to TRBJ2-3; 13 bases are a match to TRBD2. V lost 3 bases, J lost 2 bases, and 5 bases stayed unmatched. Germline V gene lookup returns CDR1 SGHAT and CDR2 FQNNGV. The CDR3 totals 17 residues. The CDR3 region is CASSFPGTSGITDTQYF. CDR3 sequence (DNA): TGTGCCAGCAGCTTTCCCGGGACTAGCGGGATCACAGATACGCAGTATTTT.

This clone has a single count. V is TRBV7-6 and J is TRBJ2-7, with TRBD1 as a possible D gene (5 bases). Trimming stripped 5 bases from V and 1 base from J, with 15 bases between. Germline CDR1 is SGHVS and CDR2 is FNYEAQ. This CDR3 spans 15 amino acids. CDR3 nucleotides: TGTGCCAGCAGCCCACGGACACAAATATCCTACGAGCAGTACTTC. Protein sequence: CASSPRTQISYEQYF.

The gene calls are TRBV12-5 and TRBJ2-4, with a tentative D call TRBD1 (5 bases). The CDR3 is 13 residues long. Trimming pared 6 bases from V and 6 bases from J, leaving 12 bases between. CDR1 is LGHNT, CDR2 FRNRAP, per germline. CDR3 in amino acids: CASGPDTSNIQYF. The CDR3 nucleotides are TGTGCTAGTGGCCCGGACACGTCAAACATTCAGTACTTC.

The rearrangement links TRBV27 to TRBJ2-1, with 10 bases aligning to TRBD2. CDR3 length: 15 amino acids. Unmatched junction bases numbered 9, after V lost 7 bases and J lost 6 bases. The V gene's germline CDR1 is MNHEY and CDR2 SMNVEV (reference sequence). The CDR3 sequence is CASNPAGGQSNEQFF. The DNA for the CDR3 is TGTGCCAGCAACCCAGCGGGGGGGCAATCCAATGAGCAGTTCTTC.

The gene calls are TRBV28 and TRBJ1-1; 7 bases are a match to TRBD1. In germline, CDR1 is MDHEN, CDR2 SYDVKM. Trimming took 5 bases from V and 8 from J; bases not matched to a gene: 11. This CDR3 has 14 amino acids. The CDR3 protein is CASSRSDRIGEAFF. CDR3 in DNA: TGTGCCAGCAGTCGTTCGGACAGGATCGGAGAAGCTTTCTTT.

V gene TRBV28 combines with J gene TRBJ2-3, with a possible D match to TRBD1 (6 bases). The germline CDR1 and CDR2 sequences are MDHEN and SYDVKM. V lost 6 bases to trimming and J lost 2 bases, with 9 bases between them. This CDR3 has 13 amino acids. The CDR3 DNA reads TGTGCCAGCAGGGACAGAGACACAGATACGCAGTATTTT. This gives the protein CASRDRDTDTQYF.

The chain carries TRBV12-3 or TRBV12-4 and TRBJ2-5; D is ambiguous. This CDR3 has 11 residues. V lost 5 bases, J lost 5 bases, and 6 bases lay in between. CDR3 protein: CASSQLETQYF. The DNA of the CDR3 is TGTGCCAGCAGTCAGTTGGAGACCCAGTACTTC.

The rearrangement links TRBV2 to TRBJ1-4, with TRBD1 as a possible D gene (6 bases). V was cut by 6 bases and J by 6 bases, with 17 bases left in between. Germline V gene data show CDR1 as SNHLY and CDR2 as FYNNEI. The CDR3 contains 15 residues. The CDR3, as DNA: TGTGCCAGCAGGTGGGGACCCTCAGGGGATGAAAAACTGTTTTTT. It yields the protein CASRWGPSGDEKLFF. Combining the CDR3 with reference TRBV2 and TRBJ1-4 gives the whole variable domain EPEVTQTPSHQVTQMGQEVILRCVPISNHLYFYWYRQILGQKVEFLVSFYNNEISEKSEIFDDQFSVERPDGSNFTLKIRSTKLEDSAMYFCASRWGPSGDEKLFFGSGTQLSVL.

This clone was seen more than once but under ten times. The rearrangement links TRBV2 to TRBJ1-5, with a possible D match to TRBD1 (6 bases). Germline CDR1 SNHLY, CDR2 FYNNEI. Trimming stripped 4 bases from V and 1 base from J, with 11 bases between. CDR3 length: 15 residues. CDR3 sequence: CASSANRVSNQPQHF. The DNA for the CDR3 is TGTGCCAGCAGTGCCAACAGGGTGAGCAATCAGCCCCAGCATTTT.

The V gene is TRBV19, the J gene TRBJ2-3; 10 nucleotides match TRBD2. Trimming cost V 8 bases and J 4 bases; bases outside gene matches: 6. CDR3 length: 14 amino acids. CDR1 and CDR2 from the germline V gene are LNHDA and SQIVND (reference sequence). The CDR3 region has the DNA TGTGCCAGTTCCAGCGGGAGGGCCTCAGATACGCAGTATTTT. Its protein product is CASSSGRASDTQYF.

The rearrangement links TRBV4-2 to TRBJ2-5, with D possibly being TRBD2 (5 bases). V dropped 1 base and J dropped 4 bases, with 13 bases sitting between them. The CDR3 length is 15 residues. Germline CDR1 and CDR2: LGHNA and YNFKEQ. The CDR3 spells CASSQGGLARETQYF. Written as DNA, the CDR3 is TGTGCCAGCAGCCAAGGTGGGCTAGCTCGAGAGACCCAGTACTTC.

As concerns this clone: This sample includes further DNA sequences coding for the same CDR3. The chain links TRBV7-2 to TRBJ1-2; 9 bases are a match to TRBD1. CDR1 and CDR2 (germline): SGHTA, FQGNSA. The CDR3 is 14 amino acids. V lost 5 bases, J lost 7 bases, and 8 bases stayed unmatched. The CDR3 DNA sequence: TGTGCCAGCAGCCCAGCCCTGACAGGGGGTGGCTACACCTTC. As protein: CASSPALTGGGYTF.

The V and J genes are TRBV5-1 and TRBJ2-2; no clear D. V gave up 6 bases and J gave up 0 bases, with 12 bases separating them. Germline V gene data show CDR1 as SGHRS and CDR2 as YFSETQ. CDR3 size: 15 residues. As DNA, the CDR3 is TGCGCCAGCAACCCCCCGGAGTCGAACACCGGGGAGCTGTTTTTT. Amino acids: CASNPPESNTGELFF.

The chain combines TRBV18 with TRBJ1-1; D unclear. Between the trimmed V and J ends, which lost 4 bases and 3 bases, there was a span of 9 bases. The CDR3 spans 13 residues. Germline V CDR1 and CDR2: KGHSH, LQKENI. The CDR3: CASSLSQDTEAFF. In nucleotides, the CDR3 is TGTGCCAGCTCACTTTCCCAGGACACTGAAGCTTTCTTT. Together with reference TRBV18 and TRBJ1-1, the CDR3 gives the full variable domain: NAGVMQNPRHLVRRRGQEARLRCSPMKGHSHVYWYRQLPEEGLKFMVYLQKENIIDESGMPKERFSAEFPKEGPSILRIQQVVRGDSAAYFCASSLSQDTEAFFGQGTRLTVV.

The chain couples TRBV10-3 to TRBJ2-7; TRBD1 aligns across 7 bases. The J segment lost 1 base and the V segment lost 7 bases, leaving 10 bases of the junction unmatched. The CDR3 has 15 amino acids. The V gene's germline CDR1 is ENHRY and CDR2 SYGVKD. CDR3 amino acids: CAINAGTAESYEQYF. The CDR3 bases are TGTGCCATCAACGCAGGGACAGCCGAATCCTACGAGCAGTACTTC.